This is a list of T cell receptor beta chains from one sample in a study of T cells in Graves' hyperthyroidism and ophthalmopathy. TCRdb redid the calling of the multiplex PCR reads with MiXCR, one entry per CDR3 protein. The table lists around 250,000 distinct CDR3 sequences, about 14% of them singletons, with about 14% in the top ten. Material for sequencing was blood. These receptors were collected from a woman aged 40 to 55 with Graves' hyperthyroidism that later progressed to Graves' ophthalmopathy. The CDR3 runs from the conserved cysteine through the conserved F or W. A D gene is named only where the DNA matches it firmly. Where a row states a size, it is once, few, many or the class of an expanded clone; other rows omit it.

TRBV28	many	NA	TRBJ1-4	TGTGCCAGCAGTTTCCTTCTAAATCGCAGGGGCCCCGGAGAAAAACTGTTTTTT	CASSFLLNRRGPGEKLFF
TRBV13	many	NA	TRBJ1-1	TGTGCCAGCAGTTCTAATGGGTGGGGCATGAACACTGAAGCTTTCTTT	CASSSNGWGMNTEAFF
TRBV19	NA	NA	TRBJ1-2	TGTGCCAGTAGTACTCCGTCGACGGGAGCCTATGGCTACACCTTC	CASSTPSTGAYGYTF
TRBV2	many	TRBD1	TRBJ1-5	TGTGCCAGCAGCCCCGACAGGGGAGCCCAGCCCCAGCATTTT	CASSPDRGAQPQHF
TRBV28	many	TRBD1	TRBJ1-6	TGTGCCAGCCTGACAGGGGGCAGGAATTCACCCCTCCACTTT	CASLTGGRNSPLHF
TRBV28	many	TRBD1	TRBJ1-6	TGTGCCACTATCTCAGGGGGGTCCTATAATTCACCCCTCCACTTT	CATISGGSYNSPLHF
TRBV6-1	many	NA	TRBJ2-1	TGTGCCAGCAGTGAACCCTCACACCAGGTGCAGTTCTTC	CASSEPSHQVQFF
TRBV7-6	many	NA	TRBJ2-3	TGTGCCAGCAGCTTATGGGGTTCTAGCACAGATACGCAGTATTTT	CASSLWGSSTDTQYF
TRBV28	many	NA	TRBJ2-2	TGTGCCAGCAGAAGATACTTTCTCACCGGGGAGCTGTTTTTT	CASRRYFLTGELFF
TRBV6-1	NA	NA	TRBJ2-3	TGTGCCAGCAGTCCTCCGGGGGAGGAGGTATTGGGAGATACGCAGTATTTT	CASSPPGEEVLGDTQYF
TRBV28	many	NA	TRBJ2-1	TGTGCCAGCAGTTTCGAGGGACTGGATTACAATGAGCAGTTCTTC	CASSFEGLDYNEQFF
TRBV11-2	many	TRBD2	TRBJ2-7	TGTGCCAGCAGCCTGGGACTAGCGGGACCCTACGAGCAGTACTTC	CASSLGLAGPYEQYF
TRBV10-3	many	NA	TRBJ2-7	TGTGCCATCAGTGATTTCTTGAACGAGCAGTACTTC	CAISDFLNEQYF
TRBV28	few	NA	TRBJ1-5	NA	CASSFLERSLNQPQHF
TRBV6-1	many	NA	TRBJ1-2	TGTGCCAGCAGTGGGGCGGGGGGCGGCTATGGCTACACCTTC	CASSGAGGGYGYTF
TRBV3-1	NA	TRBD2	TRBJ2-1	TGTGCCAGCAGCCAAGGAGGACTAGCCTCCTACGAGCAGTTCTTC	CASSQGGLASYEQFF
TRBV28	once	TRBD1	TRBJ2-6	TGTGCCAGCAGTGGTCACTACGGGACAGGAAGCTCTGGGGCCAACGTCCTGACTTTC	CASSGHYGTGSSGANVLTF
TRBV30	many	NA	TRBJ1-6	TGTGCCTGGAGTGTAACCGCTAAAGGGTCACCCCTCCACTTT	CAWSVTAKGSPLHF
TRBV10-1	few	NA	TRBJ2-1	TGCGCCAGCAGTGAGTCCCTCCTGAATGAGCAGTTCTTC	CASSESLLNEQFF
TRBV12-3/TRBV12-4	many	NA	TRBJ1-1	TGTGCCAGCAGTTTCGGGACACTGAACACTGAAGCTTTCTTT	CASSFGTLNTEAFF
TRBV4-1	many	TRBD2	TRBJ2-5	TGCGCCAGCAGCCAAGATGTGTCGCTAGCGGGACGGGAGACCCAGTACTTC	CASSQDVSLAGRETQYF
TRBV11-2	many	NA	TRBJ2-1	TGTGCCAGCAGCCCCCGGGTGGGGGCGATCTACAATGAGCAGTTCTTC	CASSPRVGAIYNEQFF
TRBV11-2	many	NA	TRBJ2-2	TGTGCCAGCAGGATAGACTATACCACCGGGGAGCTGTTTTTT	CASRIDYTTGELFF
TRBV5-1	many	NA	TRBJ2-1	TGCGCCAGCAGCCCGGGTGACCGACCGACCCCTAACAATGAGCAGTTCTTC	CASSPGDRPTPNNEQFF
TRBV11-3	NA	NA	TRBJ2-1	TGTGCCAGCAGCCCTTATTGGGCCCACAATGAGCAGTTCTTC	CASSPYWAHNEQFF
TRBV7-9	many	TRBD2	TRBJ2-3	TGTGCCAGCAGCCCGACTAGCGGAGGCACAGATACGCAGTATTTT	CASSPTSGGTDTQYF
TRBV7-8	many	NA	TRBJ1-5	TGTGCCAGCAGCCCAGGGGTAGGTGGTCAGCCCCAGCATTTT	CASSPGVGGQPQHF
TRBV20-1	many	NA	TRBJ2-1	TGCAGTGCCCCCAGGTCGGGGAGCAATGAGCAGTTCTTC	CSAPRSGSNEQFF
TRBV11-2	many	NA	TRBJ2-2	TGTGCCAGCAGCTTGCAGGGGCTCGGGGAGCTGTTTTTT	CASSLQGLGELFF
TRBV7-9	NA	NA	TRBJ2-3	TGTGCCAGCAGCCCCGGGTCTAGCTGGGAGTTAACAGATACGCAGTATTTT	CASSPGSSWELTDTQYF
TRBV27	many	TRBD2	TRBJ2-2	TGTGCCAGCACCGTGACTAGCGGGAGTACCGGGGAGCTGTTTTTT	CASTVTSGSTGELFF
TRBV28	many	NA	TRBJ1-1	TGTGCCAGCAGCCGACACACAGGGAAGGTGAACACTGAAGCTTTCTTT	CASSRHTGKVNTEAFF
TRBV2	many	TRBD1	TRBJ1-1	TGTGCCAGCCCGGGACAGCCCTTCGGGAACACTGAAGCTTTCTTT	CASPGQPFGNTEAFF
TRBV5-1	few	TRBD2	TRBJ2-1	TGCGCCAGCAGAACGAGCGGGAGCCTCCACAATGAGCAGTTCTTC	CASRTSGSLHNEQFF
TRBV28	many	NA	TRBJ1-4	TGTGCCAGCAGTAGGGACCCCCCAACTAATGAAAAACTGTTTTTT	CASSRDPPTNEKLFF
TRBV18	many	TRBD1	TRBJ2-2	TGTGCCAGCTCGTCAATCAACAGGGGGCGCGACACCGGGGAGCTGTTTTTT	CASSSINRGRDTGELFF
TRBV5-6	many	NA	TRBJ2-3	TGTGCCAGCAGCTTGGAGACTAGATGGGATACGCAGTATTTT	CASSLETRWDTQYF
TRBV28	many	TRBD1	TRBJ1-2	TGTGCCAGCACCATCGGACAGGCGAAAGGCTACACCTTC	CASTIGQAKGYTF
TRBV6-1	many	TRBD2	TRBJ2-7	TGTGCCAGCAGGATTAGCGGGAGGGCCTGGAACGAGCAGTACTTC	CASRISGRAWNEQYF
TRBV12-3/TRBV12-4	many	NA	TRBJ2-7	TGTGCCAGCAGTTCTGAGGGAGTAACCTACGAGCAGTACTTC	CASSSEGVTYEQYF
TRBV5-1	NA	NA	TRBJ2-2	TGCGCCAGCAGCTTGGGTGGGATCTTCACCGGGGAGCCGTTTTTT	CASSLGGIFTGEPFF
TRBV12-3/TRBV12-4	NA	NA	TRBJ2-7	TGTGCCAGCAGTTTAGCGGAGAGCTACGAGCAGTACTTC	CASSLAESYEQYF
TRBV24-1	many	NA	TRBJ2-2	TGTGCCACCAGCTATGCCGGGGAGCTGTTTTTT	CATSYAGELFF
TRBV6-1	NA	NA	TRBJ2-1	TGTGCCAGCAAGGCAGACAGGAGCTCCTACAATGAGCAGTTCTTC	CASKADRSSYNEQFF
TRBV18	NA	NA	TRBJ2-5	TGTGCCAGCTCACCCGTATTACAAGAGACCCAGTACTTC	CASSPVLQETQYF
TRBV2	many	NA	TRBJ1-2	TGTGCCAGCACCCGGACACGGGATTACACCTTC	CASTRTRDYTF
TRBV28	NA	TRBD2	TRBJ2-7	TGTGCCAGCAGCCAAGCCGCTAGCGGGAGGACTAACGAGCAGTACTTC	CASSQAASGRTNEQYF
TRBV20-1	many	NA	TRBJ2-7	TGCAGTGCTAGAACAGGAGGGAGCTACTACGAGCAGTACTTC	CSARTGGSYYEQYF
TRBV5-8	NA	TRBD2	TRBJ2-5	TGTGCCAGCAGCCCCTGGACTAGCGGAGCGACCCAGTACTTC	CASSPWTSGATQYF
TRBV27	many	TRBD1	TRBJ2-6	TGTGCCAGGCCACAGGGGGCGCAGGCTATTGGGGCCAACGTCCTGACTTTC	CARPQGAQAIGANVLTF
TRBV6-5	NA	TRBD1	TRBJ2-5	TGTGCCAGCAGTTACCCGTTTTTTCGGACAGGGGGTTCGGAGACCCAGTACTTC	CASSYPFFRTGGSETQYF
TRBV5-6	many	NA	TRBJ1-1	TGTGCCAGCAGCCTCTCATACATAGGGAACACTGAAGCTTTCTTT	CASSLSYIGNTEAFF
TRBV6-1	many	NA	TRBJ2-7	TGTGCCAGCAGGGACAGTTTAGGTTATTACGAGCAGTACTTC	CASRDSLGYYEQYF
TRBV4-1	many	NA	TRBJ2-7	TGCGCCAGCAGCCAAGTGCCGGGTCCGTCCTACGAGCAGTACTTC	CASSQVPGPSYEQYF
TRBV6-2/TRBV6-3	many	NA	TRBJ2-6	TGTGCCAGCAGTTATGAGACCGCTAGCTCTGGGGCCAACGTCCTGACTTTC	CASSYETASSGANVLTF